This T cell receptor (beta chain) was identified during a study of control samples from healthy donors and cancer patients. TCRdb's table, derived via immunoSEQ multiplex PCR, lists solely in-frame clones and lacks some. The profile shows 90,000 to 100,000 clones, roughly 83% of them singletons. Per germline, CDR1 LNHDA and CDR2 SQIVND (reference sequence). The J segment lost 3 bases and the V segment lost 7 bases, leaving 6 bases of the junction unmatched. The CDR3 loop spans 14 amino acids. The receptor was derived from a woman under 40 in good health. The gene calls are TRBV19 and TRBJ1-1; TRBD1 agrees at 9 bases. Sequencing was performed on blood. The CDR3 DNA sequence: TGTGCCAGTAAATGGGACAGGGTGGACACTGAAGCTTTCTTT. The encoded protein is CASKWDRVDTEAFF.